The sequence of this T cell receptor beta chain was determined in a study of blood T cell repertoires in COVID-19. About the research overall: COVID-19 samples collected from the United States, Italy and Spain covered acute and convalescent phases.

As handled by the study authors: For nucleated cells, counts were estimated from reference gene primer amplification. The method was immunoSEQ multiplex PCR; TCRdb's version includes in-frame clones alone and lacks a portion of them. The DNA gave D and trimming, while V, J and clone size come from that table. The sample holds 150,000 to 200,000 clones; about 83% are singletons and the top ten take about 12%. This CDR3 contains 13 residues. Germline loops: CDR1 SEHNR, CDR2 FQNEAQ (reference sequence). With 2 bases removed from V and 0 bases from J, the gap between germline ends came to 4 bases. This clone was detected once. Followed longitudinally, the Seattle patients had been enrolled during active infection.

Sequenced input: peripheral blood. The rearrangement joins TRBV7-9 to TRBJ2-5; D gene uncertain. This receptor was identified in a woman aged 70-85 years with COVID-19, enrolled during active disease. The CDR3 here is CASSLPNQETQYF. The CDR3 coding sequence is TGTGCCAGCAGCTTACCCAACCAAGAGACCCAGTACTTC. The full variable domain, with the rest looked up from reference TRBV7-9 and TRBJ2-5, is DTGVSQNPRHKITKRGQNVTFRCDPISEHNRLYWYRQTLGQGPEFLTYFQNEAQLEKSRLLSDRFSAERPKGSFSTLEIQRTEQGDSAMYLCASSLPNQETQYFGPGTRLLVL.